This T cell receptor beta chain was obtained from a study of healthy donors' naive CD4 and CD8 T cells. A linear amplification protocol produced the TCR libraries from about 450 ng of total RNA. MiXCR, applied by TCRdb to the reads, yields one record per CDR3 protein. The sample holds around 200,000 distinct CDR3 sequences, about 74% seen once. The sample consisted of naive CD4+ and CD8+ T cells sorted from blood, pooled from several donors. The origin of this receptor is a pool of human donors in good health; the sample pools cells from several healthy donors.

The CDR3 DNA reads as TGTGCCAGCAGCCAAGAAGAAAACCTCAATGAGCAGTTCTTC. Translation: CASSQEENLNEQFF. The chain is built from TRBV4-2 and TRBJ2-1, with unresolved D. Looked up from germline, CDR1 is LGHNA and CDR2 is YNFKEQ. This CDR3 has 14 residues. Trimming left V 0 bases short and J 6 bases short, with 9 bases between.